This T cell receptor beta chain was sequenced for a study of OX40 agonist ivuxolimab in advanced cancers. The wider study: Checkpoint inhibitors had been given previously to under 50% of patients.

Germline CDR1 reads SGHNT; CDR2 reads YYREEE (reference sequence). The CDR3 spans 14 residues. Trimming cost V 4 bases and J 5 bases; bases outside gene matches: 6. TCRdb's table, derived via immunoSEQ multiplex PCR, lists solely in-frame clones and lacks some. Among about 73,000 clones listed, around 83% were seen once. The receptor was derived from an adult with an advanced solid tumor such as melanoma, head and neck, liver or kidney cancer. The V and J genes are TRBV5-4 and TRBJ1-1; 9 bases fit TRBD1. The sample here was CD4+ or CD8+ T cells sorted from blood, taken in a trial of the OX40 agonist ivuxolimab. The CDR3: CASSPGTGRTEAFF. As DNA, the CDR3 is TGTGCCAGCAGCCCCGGGACAGGGAGGACTGAAGCTTTCTTT.